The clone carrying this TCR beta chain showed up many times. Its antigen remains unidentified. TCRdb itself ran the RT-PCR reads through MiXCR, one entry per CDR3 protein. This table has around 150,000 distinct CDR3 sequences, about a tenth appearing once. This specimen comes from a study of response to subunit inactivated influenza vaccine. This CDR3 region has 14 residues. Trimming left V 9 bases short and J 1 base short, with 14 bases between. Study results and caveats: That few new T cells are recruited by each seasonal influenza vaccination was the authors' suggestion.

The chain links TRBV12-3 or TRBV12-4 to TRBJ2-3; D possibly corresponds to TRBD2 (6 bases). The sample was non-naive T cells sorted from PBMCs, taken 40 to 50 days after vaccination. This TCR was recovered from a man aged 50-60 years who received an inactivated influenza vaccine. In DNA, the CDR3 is TGTGCCAGTTTTAATTGGGGGGGCACAGATACGCAGTATTTT. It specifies CASFNWGGTDTQYF.